One TCR beta chain is described in this entry. The record originates from a study of cytomegalovirus exposure and HLA in healthy donors. The wider study: Early release data held around 82 million unique TCRs from HLA-typed donors.

60 Vbeta and 13 Jbeta primers were used in PCR. Profiling relied on immunoSEQ multiplex PCR, and the TCRdb table lists in-frame clones only, not all of them. Across 150,000 to 200,000 clones, the top ten clones capture 6.5% of the sample. Sequenced material: PBMCs. The origin of this receptor is a man aged 25 to 40 in good health and CMV-seronegative.

The CDR3 DNA follows: TGTGCCAGCAGCTTTCGCCGGGACTCGGCGGTAGATACGCAGTATTTT. Protein product: CASSFRRDSAVDTQYF. This chain connects TRBV13 to TRBJ2-3; maybe TRBD2 (6 bases). This CDR3 is 16 amino acids long. V lost 3 bases, J lost 5 bases, and 18 bases lay in between. Germline loops: CDR1 PRHDT, CDR2 FYEKMQ (reference sequence).